This T cell receptor (beta chain) came from a study of human T cells and chemical hapten exposure. The wider study: Upper-back patch tests with 0.01% DPC were read at 6 days.

At least ten counts were recorded for this clonotype. Regarding time point: patch test 2, 6 weeks after DPC sensitization. Treatment specified: therapeutic diphenylcyclopropenone sensitization with weekly scalp DPC. Unique molecular identifiers were linked by the library to individual cDNA molecules. TCRdb re-derived calls from the RACE reads in MiXCR, one entry per CDR3 protein. The profile covers around 130,000 distinct CDR3 sequences, with about an eighth appearing a single time and approximately 1.3% taken by the ten largest. This sequence was found in a woman in her fifties or sixties with alopecia areata. Some clones in this sample may be carry-over from other donors' samples. Sample: whole blood, taken in connection with sensitization to the hapten diphenylcyclopropenone (DPC).

The CDR3 nucleotides read TGTGCCAGCAGCTCCCAGGGCGTAAGCTCCTACAATGAGCAGTTCTTC. The encoded protein is CASSSQGVSSYNEQFF. The genes are TRBV7-6 and TRBJ2-1; tentative D call: TRBD1 (5 bases). V gave up 4 bases and J gave up 0 bases, with 13 bases separating them. CDR1 and CDR2 from the germline V gene are SGHVS and FNYEAQ. This CDR3 has 16 amino acids. Full variable domain (remainder filled in from reference TRBV7-6 and TRBJ2-1): GAGVSQSPRYKVTKRGQDVALRCDPISGHVSLYWYRQALGQGPEFLTYFNYEAQQDKSGLPNDRFSAERPEGSISTLTIQRTEQRDSAMYRCASSSQGVSSYNEQFFGPGTRLTVL.